This T cell receptor beta chain stems from a study of CD8+ T cells in alopecia areata. Background on the study: Treated patients swallowed 5 to 10 mg of oral tofacitinib twice daily.

This clone has a handful of counts. Its antigen is not known. Additional DNA sequences in this sample encode the identical CDR3. The treatment was: oral pan-JAK inhibitor, 5-10 mg twice daily. Those with alopecia areata gave lesional scalp punch biopsies and peripheral blood. Between the trimmed V and J ends, which lost 5 bases and 4 bases, there was a span of 9 bases. Germline V gene data show CDR1 as LNHDA and CDR2 as SQIVND (reference sequence). This CDR3 comprises 13 residues. The authors extracted RNA and reverse transcribed it into cDNA as the sequencing template. Profiled with immunoSEQ multiplex PCR; TCRdb holds only in-frame clones, not every one. The sample holds approximately 110,000 clones, approximately 55% seen once. The study's findings and limits: Clarity of TCR sharing across patients fell short of that in mice, possibly HLA-related. Only one nonresponder was present, which leaves the link between baseline CD8+ expansion and response uncertain.

The source material was CD4+ T cells sorted from blood, sampled at week 24, from a patient treated with tofacitinib. This clonotype originated in a human donor with alopecia areata. V gene TRBV19 combines with J gene TRBJ1-5; the D is unclear. CDR3 residues: CASSGTGNQPQHF. CDR3 sequence (DNA): TGTGCCAGTAGTGGAACGGGTAATCAGCCCCAGCATTTT.